What follows are 20 T cell receptor beta chains derived from one specimen sequenced in a study of T-cell reconstitution after alpha-beta-depleted transplantation in children. Unique molecular identifiers were incorporated during preparation of the TCRbeta library. In TCRdb, the PCR reads were re-called with MiXCR into one record per CDR3 protein. The sample consists of about 540,000 distinct CDR3 sequences, roughly 18% of them appearing once. The source was PBMCs from the stem cell graft donor, collected from the stem cell graft. The receptors here all came from a human donor who donated a stem cell graft to a child with acute lymphoblastic leukemia.

The genes are TRBV5-1 and TRBJ2-7; TRBD2 agrees at 7 bases. The junction had 5 bases not matched to a gene; V was cut back by 3 bases and J by 2 bases. The CDR3 runs 14 residues. Germline values: CDR1 SGHRS, CDR2 YFSETQ. The DNA of the CDR3 is TGCGCCAGCAGCTGGCCTAGCGGAACCTACGAGCAGTACTTC. Translated: CASSWPSGTYEQYF. The full variable domain, in which reference TRBV5-1 and TRBJ2-7 provide the parts outside the CDR3, is KAGVTQTPRYLIKTRGQQVTLSCSPISGHRSVSWYQQTPGQGLQFLFEYFSETQRNKGNFPGRFSGRQFSNSRSEMNVSTLELGDSALYLCASSWPSGTYEQYFGPGTRLTVT.

The sample holds a few counts of this clonotype. This chain joins TRBV20-1 and TRBJ2-3; 12 bases are shared with TRBD2. Germline CDR1 and CDR2: DFQATT and SNEGSKA (reference sequence). V was clipped by 5 bases and J by 3 bases; unmatched bases: 12. The CDR3 length is 17 residues. CDR3 nucleotides: TGCAGTGCTCCATCGCTAGGGCTAGCGGGAGGGACAGATACGCAGTATTTT. It yields the protein CSAPSLGLAGGTDTQYF.

V and J are TRBV5-1 and TRBJ1-1, with TRBD1 matching over 7 bases. Looked up from germline, CDR1 is SGHRS and CDR2 is YFSETQ. The CDR3 runs to 16 residues. Trimming took 2 bases from V and 0 from J; bases not matched to a gene: 7. CDR3 residues: CASSFEEGAVNTEAFF. The CDR3, as DNA: TGCGCCAGCAGCTTTGAGGAGGGGGCAGTGAACACTGAAGCTTTCTTT.

The rearrangement uses TRBV5-1 and TRBJ2-1; 7 positions agree with TRBD2. V lost 4 bases to trimming and J lost 6 bases; unmatched junction nucleotides: 13. CDR3 length: 16 amino acids. Germline CDR1 SGHRS, CDR2 YFSETQ. DNA for the CDR3: TGCGCCAGCAGCGTGCTACTAGCGAGAGCCAGCAATGAGCAGTTCTTC. It yields the protein CASSVLLARASNEQFF.

There are a few counts of this clonotype. The chain recombines TRBV4-2 with TRBJ2-1, with a possible D match to TRBD2 (6 bases). The germline V gene encodes CDR1 LGHNA and CDR2 YNFKEQ. The CDR3 has 13 residues. The V gene lost 3 bases and the J gene lost 12 bases, with 15 bases spanning the gap. The CDR3 DNA sequence: TGTGCCAGCAGCCAGGGGACTCAGGATCGGCAGTTCTTC. Translating it yields CASSQGTQDRQFF.

The chain carries TRBV2 and TRBJ1-1, with TRBD1 identical over 10 bases. The CDR3 loop spans 15 amino acids. Per the germline V gene, CDR1 is SNHLY and CDR2 is FYNNEI. Trimming at V came to 2 bases and at J to 7 bases, leaving 7 bases not matched to a gene. The CDR3: CASSELRGQGFEAFF. The CDR3 nucleotides read TGTGCCAGCAGTGAATTAAGGGGACAGGGGTTTGAAGCTTTCTTT.

This chain links TRBV7-9 with TRBJ2-1; TRBD2 matches at 7 bases. V lost 6 bases, J lost 3 bases, and 5 bases stayed unmatched. The germline CDR1 and CDR2 sequences are SEHNR and FQNEAQ (reference sequence). The CDR3 spans 14 residues. For the CDR3, the DNA is TGTGCCAGCAGAATAAGCGGGAACTACAATGAGCAGTTCTTC. Protein: CASRISGNYNEQFF. Based on the CDR3 plus reference TRBV7-9 and TRBJ2-1, the full variable domain is DTGVSQNPRHKITKRGQNVTFRCDPISEHNRLYWYRQTLGQGPEFLTYFQNEAQLEKSRLLSDRFSAERPKGSFSTLEIQRTEQGDSAMYLCASRISGNYNEQFFGPGTRLTVL.

Regarding this clonotype: The limits of the CDR3 on the DNA are not certain, so only TCRdb's listed CDR3 is given. The rearrangement uses TRBV12-3 or TRBV12-4 and TRBJ2-7; whether TRBD1, the table's D call, matches the DNA was not checked. The CDR3 spans 15 residues, counting both ends. The chain's CDR3 is CASSSLDKLPSEQYF.

A few counts support this clonotype. V usage is TRBV7-9 and J usage is TRBJ1-2; TRBD1 matches 9 bases. CDR1 is SEHNR, CDR2 FQNEAQ, per germline (reference sequence). Trimming took 3 bases from V and 3 from J; bases not matched to a gene: 2. CDR3 length: 14 amino acids. The CDR3 is CASSLTGGHYGYTF. CDR3 nucleotide sequence: TGTGCCAGCAGCTTGACAGGGGGGCACTATGGCTACACCTTC. The variable domain in full, with the rest retrieved from reference TRBV7-9 and TRBJ1-2, is DTGVSQNPRHKITKRGQNVTFRCDPISEHNRLYWYRQTLGQGPEFLTYFQNEAQLEKSRLLSDRFSAERPKGSFSTLEIQRTEQGDSAMYLCASSLTGGHYGYTFGSGTRLTVV.

This clonotype was found many times. The CDR3 DNA reads as TGTGCCAGCAAACCCCCCGGCTGGCAGTACTTC. Translated: CASKPPGWQYF. The chain has TRBV6-6 and TRBJ2-7; D is unclear. This CDR3 has 11 residues. Germline CDR1 MNHNY, CDR2 SVGAGI (reference sequence). The V gene lost 7 bases and the J gene lost 9 bases, with 13 bases spanning the gap.

This clonotype has a handful of counts. The chain uses TRBV7-3 and TRBJ2-2, with D uncertain. The germline gives CDR1 SGHTA, CDR2 FQGTGA. This CDR3 region has 15 residues. V was trimmed by 3 bases and J by 0 bases, leaving 8 bases between them. The CDR3 DNA reads as TGTGCCAGCAGCTTTCTGGGGTCGAACACCGGGGAGCTGTTTTTT. It encodes CASSFLGSNTGELFF.

This clonotype occurred a few times. This rearrangement joins TRBV4-1 to TRBJ2-1; D is unresolved. Germline V CDR1 and CDR2: MGHRA, YSYEKL. The CDR3 covers 14 residues. V lost 2 bases to trimming and J lost 7 bases, with 12 bases between them. The DNA for the CDR3 is TGCGCCAGCAGCCAACCCCCGAAAGGGAATGAGCAGTTCTTC. Its translation: CASSQPPKGNEQFF.

This clonotype was picked up a small number of times. The V gene is TRBV27, the J gene TRBJ2-2; TRBD2 might be the D (7 bases). Germline CDR1 is MNHEY and CDR2 is SMNVEV (reference sequence). V dropped 3 bases and J dropped 7 bases, with 15 bases sitting between them. This CDR3 has 15 residues. The DNA of the CDR3 is TGTGCCAGCAGTTTTCGGCAGGGGAGGGGCGGGGAGCTGTTTTTT. It yields the protein CASSFRQGRGGELFF.

J is TRBJ2-3 and V is TRBV11-1; 11 nucleotides line up with TRBD2. The CDR3 covers 18 residues. The ends lost 7 bases at V and 3 bases at J; junction bases unmatched: 15. Germline CDR1 is SGHAT and CDR2 is FQDESV (reference sequence). The CDR3 is CASTPPRLAGIVTDTQYF. The CDR3 nucleotides read TGTGCCAGCACCCCGCCTCGACTAGCGGGAATTGTTACAGATACGCAGTATTTT.

This clonotype was found a few times. V is TRBV24-1 and J is TRBJ1-5; D ambiguous. This CDR3 region has 16 residues. Trimming left V 8 bases short and J 5 bases short, with 21 bases between. Looked up from germline, CDR1 is KGHDR and CDR2 is SFDVKD. CDR3 loop: CATKRLPLWRDQPQHF. The CDR3 DNA is TGTGCCACCAAAAGACTGCCTCTCTGGCGGGATCAGCCCCAGCATTTT.

This clonotype was picked up one time. The chain joins TRBV3-1 to TRBJ2-1, with D possibly TRBD2 on 6 matching bases. V was shortened by 7 bases and J by 9 bases, with 25 bases between the two germline ends. Per the germline V gene, CDR1 is LGHDT and CDR2 is YNNKEL (reference sequence). The CDR3 length is 16 residues. This CDR3 is CASTPGSRDSEGEQFF. The DNA for the CDR3 is TGTGCCAGCACCCCAGGGTCCCGGGACTCCGAGGGTGAGCAGTTCTTC.

This chain connects TRBV15 to TRBJ2-3, with no clear D. This CDR3 contains 16 residues. Germline V gene lookup returns CDR1 LNHNV and CDR2 YYDKDF (reference sequence). The ends were cut back, 0 bases at V and 3 bases at J, with 13 bases in the middle. CDR3 in DNA: TGTGCCACCAGCAGAGATTGGCCAGCGTGGACAGATACGCAGTATTTT. This sequence encodes CATSRDWPAWTDTQYF.

The genes are TRBV5-1 and TRBJ2-1; D remains ambiguous. The CDR3 spans 13 residues. Trimming removed 5 bases from V and 7 bases from J, with 13 bases in between. Germline values: CDR1 SGHRS, CDR2 YFSETQ. The DNA of the CDR3 is TGCGCCAGCAGTTCTCCCCCCCGGAATGAGCAGTTCTTC. As protein: CASSSPPRNEQFF.

The V and J genes are TRBV24-1 and TRBJ2-7; D is perhaps TRBD1 (6 bases). This CDR3 has 14 residues. From germline, CDR1 is KGHDR and CDR2 SFDVKD. The germline V and J ends were trimmed by 3 bases and 2 bases, with 10 bases remaining between them. The CDR3 DNA is TGTGCCACCAGTGATACCGGACAGACCTACGAGCAGTACTTC. It codes for CATSDTGQTYEQYF.

The rearrangement links TRBV7-8 to TRBJ1-1; tentative D call: TRBD1 (6 bases). From germline, CDR1 is SGHVS and CDR2 FQNEAQ. CDR3 length: 12 amino acids. The V gene lost 5 bases and the J gene lost 8 bases, with 12 bases spanning the gap. The DNA for the CDR3 is TGTGCCAGCAGCCTAAGAGACAGGGAAGCTTTCTTT. It specifies CASSLRDREAFF.